The rows below give T cell receptor beta chains drawn from one sample of a study of blood T cells in healthy people across ages. TCRdb used MiXCR to reprocess the 5' RACE reads, holding one entry per CDR3 protein. Of about a million distinct CDR3 sequences in the sample, 45% to 60% were seen once. The source material was blood. The receptors come from a woman aged 55-70 years in good health. The CDR3 runs from the conserved cysteine through the conserved F or W. D genes are given only for firm matches. Some rows mark clone size as missing; the rest say once, few, many or name a class of expanded clone.

>14|-|TRBJ2-3|TRBD2|TRBV28
TGTGCCAGCAGCCGGCGGGGGGGCGGAGATACGCAGTATTTT
CASSRRGGGDTQYF
>18|-|TRBJ2-3|TRBD2|TRBV5-4
TGTGCCAGCAGCTCGGGACTAGCGGGAGTGGGGAAACAAAATACGCAGTATTTT
CASSSGLAGVGKQNTQYF
>15|-|TRBJ2-5|-|TRBV7-7
TGTGCCAGCAGCTTAATGGGGAGCAACCAAGAGACCCAGTACTTC
CASSLMGSNQETQYF
>13|-|TRBJ2-5|TRBD2|TRBV20-1
TGCAGTCTACTAGCGCCTCAGCGGGAGACCCAGTACTTC
CSLLAPQRETQYF
>15|-|TRBJ2-7|TRBD2|TRBV20-1
TGCAGTGCCCAGCGGGGGGGCCTCCTTTCCTACGAGCAGTACTTC
CSAQRGGLLSYEQYF
>15|-|TRBJ2-2|-|TRBV12-3/TRBV12-4
TGTGCCAGCAGTTTTGGCAGTCCGAACACCGGGGAGCTGTTTTTT
CASSFGSPNTGELFF
>11|-|TRBJ1-1|-|TRBV20-1
TGCAGTCAGGGATTGAACACTGAAGCTTTCTTT
CSQGLNTEAFF
>15|-|TRBJ2-3|TRBD1|TRBV20-1
TGCAGTGCTAGCAAGGGACAGGGGCTCACAGATACGCAGTATTTT
CSASKGQGLTDTQYF
>16|-|TRBJ2-7|TRBD1|TRBV6-5
TGTGCCAGCAGTCCCAGCTGGACAGGGGGTTTCGTCGAGCAGTACTTC
CASSPSWTGGFVEQYF
>18|few|TRBJ2-7|TRBD2|TRBV27
TGTGCCAGCAGTCTGGGGGGGTGGGTAGCGGGAGTGTCTTCCGAGCAGTACTTC
CASSLGGWVAGVSSEQYF
>15|-|TRBJ2-3|TRBD2|TRBV28
TGTGCCAGCAGTTTAGCGGGAGGGTTCACAGATACGCAGTATTTT
CASSLAGGFTDTQYF
>15|-|TRBJ2-5|-|TRBV29-1
TGCAGCGTTGAGCTGGCAATCTTTTGGGAAGAGACCCAGTACTTC
CSVELAIFWEETQYF
>19|few|TRBJ2-6|TRBD1|TRBV11-2
TGTGCCAGCAGCTCTTCGACCGGGACAGGCCCCTCTGGGGCCAACGTCCTGACTTTC
CASSSSTGTGPSGANVLTF
>15|-|TRBJ2-7|TRBD1|TRBV19
TGTGCCAGTAGACCTACACGGGACAGGCCCTACGAGCAGTACTTC
CASRPTRDRPYEQYF
>17|-|TRBJ2-7|-|TRBV28
TGTGCCAGCAAAGAAATGTCTCGGGCCCTCGAACATTACGAGCAGTACTTC
CASKEMSRALEHYEQYF
>13|few|TRBJ2-7|-|TRBV14
TGTGCCAGCAGCGAAAACCCGTACTACGAGCAGTACTTC
CASSENPYYEQYF
>16|-|TRBJ2-1|-|TRBV9
TGTGCCAGCAGCGTTGGAGCCCTTGAGCAGGGTTATGAGCAGTTCTTC
CASSVGALEQGYEQFF
>14|-|TRBJ2-1|-|TRBV12-3/TRBV12-4
TGTGCCAGCAGTTTAGTTTCGGACTACAATGAGCAGTTCTTC
CASSLVSDYNEQFF
>15|-|TRBJ1-5|-|TRBV3-1
TGTGCCAGCAGCCCGCAGGGTGGGGGGGGTCAGCCCCAGCATTTT
CASSPQGGGGQPQHF
>15|few|TRBJ2-7|TRBD2|TRBV27
TGTGCCAGCAGTTTTGGTGGGGAGGGGTCCTACGAGCAGTACTTT
CASSFGGEGSYEQYF
>15|few|TRBJ2-5|TRBD1|TRBV11-2
TGTGCCAGCAGCGCTCAAGGGGGCGCCAGGGGGACCCAGTACTTC
CASSAQGGARGTQYF
>15|-|TRBJ2-7|-|TRBV30
TGTGCCTGGACCAGGCCCCCTGCAGGAACCTACGAGCAGTACTTC
CAWTRPPAGTYEQYF
>15|-|TRBJ2-4|TRBD2|TRBV6-2/TRBV6-3
TGTGCCAGCAGACTAGCGGGAATAGCCAAAAACATTCAGTACTTC
CASRLAGIAKNIQYF
>11|few|TRBJ1-2|-|TRBV12-3/TRBV12-4
TGTGCCAGCAGTTCACACTATGGCTACACCTTC
CASSSHYGYTF
>16|-|TRBJ2-1|-|TRBV7-2
TGTGCCAGCAGCTTAGGGGGAGGGGGCGCTTTAAATGAGCAGTTCTTC
CASSLGGGGALNEQFF
>16|-|TRBJ2-2|TRBD2|TRBV9
TGTGCCAGCAGCGTAGAACTAGCGGGAGTCACCGGGGAGCTGTTTTTT
CASSVELAGVTGELFF
>15|-|TRBJ2-1|TRBD2|TRBV20-1
TGCAGTGCTAGGTCTCGGGAGGCCTTATACAATGAGCAGTTCTTC
CSARSREALYNEQFF
>15|-|TRBJ2-1|TRBD2|TRBV7-8
TGTGCCAGCAGCAAACCGGGACTACAATACAATGAGCAGTTCTTC
CASSKPGLQYNEQFF
>16|-|TRBJ2-7|TRBD1|TRBV28
TGTGCCAGCAGTTTGCCTGCGCCGGGACAGTCCTACGAGCAGTACTTC
CASSLPAPGQSYEQYF
>15|-|TRBJ1-5|-|TRBV27
TGTGCCAGCAGGCATCAGGCTAGGGGTTATCAGCCCCAGCATTTT
CASRHQARGYQPQHF
>15|few|TRBJ2-7|-|TRBV29-1
TGCAGCGTTGTTCCGACTCAGACGCCCGAAGACGAGCAGTACTTC
CSVVPTQTPEDEQYF
>15|few|TRBJ2-7|-|TRBV3-1
TGTGCCAGCAGCCCGAGCCCTACGGCGGGCTACGAGCAGTACTTC
CASSPSPTAGYEQYF
>18|once|TRBJ2-2|TRBD2|TRBV6-1
TGTGCCAGCAGTGAAATTGGGACTAGCGGGAGGGCCCCCGGGGAGCTGTTTTTT
CASSEIGTSGRAPGELFF
>16|once|TRBJ2-7|-|TRBV6-1
TGTGCCAGCAGTGATGAAGCCGGGGGCCGACCCTACGAGCAGTACTTC
CASSDEAGGRPYEQYF
>16|-|TRBJ1-1|-|TRBV6-6
TGTGCCAGCAGTTCCACAGGGTTTGGGATGAACACTGAAGCTTTCTTT
CASSSTGFGMNTEAFF
>14|few|TRBJ2-5|-|TRBV12-3/TRBV12-4
TGTGCCAGCAGTTTAGGGACTGTAGCTGCAACCCAGTACTTC
CASSLGTVAATQYF
>12|-|TRBJ2-7|-|TRBV10-3
TGTGCCACCAGTCTGAACCTCTACGAGCAGTACTTC
CATSLNLYEQYF
>17|few|TRBJ2-3|TRBD1|TRBV5-1
TGCGCCAGCAGCTTCCTTACCGGGACAGGGTCGACAGATACGCAGTATTTT
CASSFLTGTGSTDTQYF
>14|few|TRBJ1-5|TRBD1|TRBV7-9
TGTGCCAGCAGCTCCGGACAGGGGCTACAGCCCCAGCATTTT
CASSSGQGLQPQHF
>15|-|TRBJ1-6|TRBD1|TRBV20-1
TGCAGTGCTAGGACAGGGGCGTCCTATAATTCACCCCTCCACTTT
CSARTGASYNSPLHF
>14|-|TRBJ2-7|TRBD1|TRBV6-2/TRBV6-3
TGTGCCAGTCGAACAGGGGGGCATTACAATGAGCAGTACTTC
CASRTGGHYNEQYF
>14|few|TRBJ2-3|-|TRBV5-5
TGTGCCAGCAGCTTAGCAACTAACACAGATACGCAGTATTTT
CASSLATNTDTQYF
>12|few|TRBJ2-3|-|TRBV20-1
TGCAGTGCTATTGAGAGGACAGATACGCAGTATTTT
CSAIERTDTQYF
>16|-|TRBJ2-1|TRBD2|TRBV3-1
TGTGCCAGCAGCCTCGTGTGGCGCGGGGAGGGAAATGAGCAGTTCTTC
CASSLVWRGEGNEQFF
>18|few|TRBJ2-7|TRBD2|TRBV28
TGTGCCAGCTCCTACCACGCGGGACTAGCGGGCGGACCCTACGAGCAGTACTTC
CASSYHAGLAGGPYEQYF
>12|-|TRBJ2-3|-|TRBV20-1
TGCAGTGCCCGGCCGGGGGCAGATACGCAGTATTTT
CSARPGADTQYF
>15|-|TRBJ2-1|TRBD2|TRBV5-1
TGCGCCAGCACCCTAGCGGGAGGGGGGTACAATGAGCAGTTCTTC
CASTLAGGGYNEQFF
>15|few|TRBJ2-5|TRBD1|TRBV12-3/TRBV12-4
TGTGCCAGCAGTCCCGGGACAGGGCTACAAGAGACCCAGTACTTC
CASSPGTGLQETQYF
>15|many|TRBJ2-3|-|TRBV29-1
TGCAGCGTGACCCTCTACGCAGGCCGCACAGATACGCAGTATTTT
CSVTLYAGRTDTQYF
>15|-|TRBJ2-4|-|TRBV7-2
TGTGCCAGCAGCGGAGGGACCGCTGTGAACAAGATTCAGTACTTC
CASSGGTAVNKIQYF
>16|few|TRBJ2-1|TRBD2|TRBV4-2
TGTGCCAGCAGACTAGCGGGAGGAGGCTCCTACAATGAGCAGTTCTTC
CASRLAGGGSYNEQFF
>15|few|TRBJ2-1|-|TRBV11-2
TGTGCCAGCAGCAGTGACAGACTTAAAATAAATGAGCAGTTCTTC
CASSSDRLKINEQFF
>16|-|TRBJ2-3|TRBD1|TRBV11-2
TGTGCCAGCAGCTCACTGCGGACAGGGAGGAGAGATACGCAGTATTTT
CASSSLRTGRRDTQYF
>11|-|TRBJ1-3|TRBD1|TRBV29-1
TGCAGCGGGGGACAGGGGAACACCATATATTTT
CSGGQGNTIYF